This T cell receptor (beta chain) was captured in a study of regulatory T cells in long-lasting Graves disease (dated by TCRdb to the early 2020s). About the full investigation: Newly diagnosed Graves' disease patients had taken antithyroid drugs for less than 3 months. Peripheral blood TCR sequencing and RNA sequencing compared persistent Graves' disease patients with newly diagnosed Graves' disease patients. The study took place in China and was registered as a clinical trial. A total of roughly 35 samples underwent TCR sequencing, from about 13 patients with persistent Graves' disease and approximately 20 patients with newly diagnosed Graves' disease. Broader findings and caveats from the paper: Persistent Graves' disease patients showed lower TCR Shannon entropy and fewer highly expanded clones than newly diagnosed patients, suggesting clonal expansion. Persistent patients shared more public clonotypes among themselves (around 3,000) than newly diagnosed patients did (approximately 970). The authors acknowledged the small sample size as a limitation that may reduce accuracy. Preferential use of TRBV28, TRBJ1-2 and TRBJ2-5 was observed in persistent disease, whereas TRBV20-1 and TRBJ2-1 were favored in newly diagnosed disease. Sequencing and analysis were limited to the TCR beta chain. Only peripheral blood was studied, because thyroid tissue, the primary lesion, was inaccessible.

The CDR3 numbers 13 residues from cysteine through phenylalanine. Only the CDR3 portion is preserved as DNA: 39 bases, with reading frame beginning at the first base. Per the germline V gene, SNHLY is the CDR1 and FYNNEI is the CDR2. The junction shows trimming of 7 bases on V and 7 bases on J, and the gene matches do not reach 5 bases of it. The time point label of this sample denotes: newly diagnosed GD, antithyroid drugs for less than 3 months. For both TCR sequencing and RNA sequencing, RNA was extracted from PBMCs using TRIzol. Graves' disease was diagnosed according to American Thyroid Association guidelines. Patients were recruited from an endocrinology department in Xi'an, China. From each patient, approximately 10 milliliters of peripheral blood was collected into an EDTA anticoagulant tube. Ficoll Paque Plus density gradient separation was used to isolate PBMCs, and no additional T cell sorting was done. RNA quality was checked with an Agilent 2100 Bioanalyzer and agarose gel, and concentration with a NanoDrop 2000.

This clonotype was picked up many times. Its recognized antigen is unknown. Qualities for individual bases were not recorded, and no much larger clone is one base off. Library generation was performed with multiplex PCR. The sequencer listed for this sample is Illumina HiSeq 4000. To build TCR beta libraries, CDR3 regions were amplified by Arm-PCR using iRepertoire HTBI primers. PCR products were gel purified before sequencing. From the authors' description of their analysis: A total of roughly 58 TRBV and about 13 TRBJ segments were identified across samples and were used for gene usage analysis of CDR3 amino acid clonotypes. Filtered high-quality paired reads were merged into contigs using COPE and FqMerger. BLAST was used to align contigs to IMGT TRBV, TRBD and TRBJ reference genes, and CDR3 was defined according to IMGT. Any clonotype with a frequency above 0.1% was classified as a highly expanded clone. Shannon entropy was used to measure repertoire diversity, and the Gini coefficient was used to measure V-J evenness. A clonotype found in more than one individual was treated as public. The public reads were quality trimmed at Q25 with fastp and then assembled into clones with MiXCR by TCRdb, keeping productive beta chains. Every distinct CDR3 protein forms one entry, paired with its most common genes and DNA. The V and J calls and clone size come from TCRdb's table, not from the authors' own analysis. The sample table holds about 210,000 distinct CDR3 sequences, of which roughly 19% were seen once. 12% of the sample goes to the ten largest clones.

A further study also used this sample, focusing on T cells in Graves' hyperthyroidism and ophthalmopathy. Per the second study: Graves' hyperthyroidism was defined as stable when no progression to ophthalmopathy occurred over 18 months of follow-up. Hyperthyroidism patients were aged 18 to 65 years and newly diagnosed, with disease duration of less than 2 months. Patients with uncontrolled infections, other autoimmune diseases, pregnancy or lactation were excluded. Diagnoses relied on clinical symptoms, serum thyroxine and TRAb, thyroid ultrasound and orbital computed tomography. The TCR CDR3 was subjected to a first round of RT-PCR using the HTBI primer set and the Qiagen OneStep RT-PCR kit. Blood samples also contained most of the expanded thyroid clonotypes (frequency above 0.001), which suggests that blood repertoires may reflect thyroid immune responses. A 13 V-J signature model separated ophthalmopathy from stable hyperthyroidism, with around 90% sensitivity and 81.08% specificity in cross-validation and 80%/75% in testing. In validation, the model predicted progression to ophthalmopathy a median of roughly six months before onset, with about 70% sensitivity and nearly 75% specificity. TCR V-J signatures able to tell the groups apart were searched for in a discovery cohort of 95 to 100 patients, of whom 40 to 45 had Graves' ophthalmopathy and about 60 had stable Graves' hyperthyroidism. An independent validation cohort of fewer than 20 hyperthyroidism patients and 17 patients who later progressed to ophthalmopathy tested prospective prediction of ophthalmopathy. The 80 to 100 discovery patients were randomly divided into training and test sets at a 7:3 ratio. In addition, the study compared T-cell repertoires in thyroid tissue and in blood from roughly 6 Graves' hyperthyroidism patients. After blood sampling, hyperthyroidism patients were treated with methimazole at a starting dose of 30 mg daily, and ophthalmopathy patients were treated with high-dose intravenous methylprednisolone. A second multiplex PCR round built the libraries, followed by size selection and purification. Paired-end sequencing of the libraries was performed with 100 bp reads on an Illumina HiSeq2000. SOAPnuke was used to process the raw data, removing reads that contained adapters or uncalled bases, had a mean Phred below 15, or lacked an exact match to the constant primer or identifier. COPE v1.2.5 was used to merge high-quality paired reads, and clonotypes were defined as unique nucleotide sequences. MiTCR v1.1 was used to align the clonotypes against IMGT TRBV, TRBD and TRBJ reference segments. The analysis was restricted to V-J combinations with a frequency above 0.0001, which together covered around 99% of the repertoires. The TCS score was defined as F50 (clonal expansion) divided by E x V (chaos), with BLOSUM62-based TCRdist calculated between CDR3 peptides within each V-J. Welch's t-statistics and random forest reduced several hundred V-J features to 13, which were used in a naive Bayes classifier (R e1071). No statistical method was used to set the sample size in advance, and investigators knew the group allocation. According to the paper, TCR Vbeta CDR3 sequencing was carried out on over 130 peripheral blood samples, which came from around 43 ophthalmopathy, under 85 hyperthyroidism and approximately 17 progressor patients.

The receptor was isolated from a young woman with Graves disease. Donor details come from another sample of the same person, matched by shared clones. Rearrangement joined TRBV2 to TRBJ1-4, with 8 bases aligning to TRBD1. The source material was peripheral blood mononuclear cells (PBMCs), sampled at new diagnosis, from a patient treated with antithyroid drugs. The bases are TGTGCCAGCATGGGACAGGCTCGTGAAAAACTGTTTTTT. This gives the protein CASMGQAREKLFF.